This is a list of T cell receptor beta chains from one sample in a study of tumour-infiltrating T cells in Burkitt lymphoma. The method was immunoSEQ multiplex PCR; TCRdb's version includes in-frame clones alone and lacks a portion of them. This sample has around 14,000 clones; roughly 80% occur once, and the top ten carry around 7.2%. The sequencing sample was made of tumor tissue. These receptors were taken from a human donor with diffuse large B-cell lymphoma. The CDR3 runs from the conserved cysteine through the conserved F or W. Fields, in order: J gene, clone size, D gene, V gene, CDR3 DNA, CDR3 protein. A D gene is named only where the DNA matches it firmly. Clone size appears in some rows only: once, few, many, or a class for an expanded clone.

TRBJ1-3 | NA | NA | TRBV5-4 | TGTGCCAGCAGCTTGGATCGGGGGCCGGATGGAAACACCATATATTTT | CASSLDRGPDGNTIYF
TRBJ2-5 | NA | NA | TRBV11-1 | TGTGCCAGCAGCTCGACTTCTAGTGAGGAGACCCAGTACTTC | CASSSTSSEETQYF
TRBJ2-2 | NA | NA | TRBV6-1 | TGTGCCAGTCATAGGTCACTGGTGAACACCGGGGAGCTGTTTTTT | CASHRSLVNTGELFF
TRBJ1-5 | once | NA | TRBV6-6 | TGTGCCAGCGACCACCGCGTCAATCAGCCCCAGCATTTT | CASDHRVNQPQHF
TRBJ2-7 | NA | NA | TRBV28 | TGTGCCAGCAGTTTTTACAGGGATAAGGACGAGCAGTACTTC | CASSFYRDKDEQYF
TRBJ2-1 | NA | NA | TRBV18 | TGTGCCAGCTCACCTGGCAGGGCTCTTGAGCAGTTCTTC | CASSPGRALEQFF
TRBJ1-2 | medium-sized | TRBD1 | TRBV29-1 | TGCAGCGTTAATACAGGGGCCACTAACGGGTACTATGGCTACACCTTC | CSVNTGATNGYYGYTF
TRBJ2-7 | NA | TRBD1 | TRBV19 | TGTGCCAGCAAACAGGGGGCGAACGAGCAGTACTTC | CASKQGANEQYF
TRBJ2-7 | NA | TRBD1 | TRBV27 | TGTGCCAGCAGTTTTGGGACAGGGATCGAGCAGTACTTC | CASSFGTGIEQYF
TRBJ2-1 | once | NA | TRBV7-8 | TGTGCCAGCAGCCCATATACTAGGGGGACCTACAATGAGCAGTTCTTC | CASSPYTRGTYNEQFF
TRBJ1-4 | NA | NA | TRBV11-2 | TGTGCCAGCAGCCCTCTGCATTCAACTAATGAAAAACTGTTTTTT | CASSPLHSTNEKLFF
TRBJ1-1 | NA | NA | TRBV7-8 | TGTGCCAGCCGCTCTACTTTGACGGGTATTGACACTGAAGCTTTCTTT | CASRSTLTGIDTEAFF
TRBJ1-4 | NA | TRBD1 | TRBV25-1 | TGTGCCAGCAGTTTGGGACAGGGGGGACCAAATGAAAAACTGTTTTTT | CASSLGQGGPNEKLFF
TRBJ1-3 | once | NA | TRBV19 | TGTGCCAGTAGTATAACCGGAAACACCATATATTTT | CASSITGNTIYF
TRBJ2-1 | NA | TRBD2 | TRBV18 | TGTGCCAGCTCACCACCGTCGCTAGCGGGAGGAGGCGAGCAGTTCTTC | CASSPPSLAGGGEQFF